Following are 20 T cell receptor beta chains from one sample sequenced in a study of regulatory T cells in long-lasting Graves disease. Regarding time point: newly diagnosed GD, antithyroid drugs for less than 3 months. The TCR library used RNA extracted from PBMCs. Sequencing libraries for TCR beta were prepared with iRepertoire HTBI primers and Arm-PCR of CDR3 regions. Each CDR3 protein gets one entry after TCRdb re-called the multiplex PCR reads with MiXCR. Here the sample spans hundreds of thousands of distinct CDR3 sequences, around 15% being singletons. Another study also made use of these data, one on T cells in Graves' hyperthyroidism and ophthalmopathy.

This material consisted of peripheral blood mononuclear cells (PBMCs), taken at new diagnosis, from a patient treated with antithyroid drugs. Every receptor here comes from a woman aged 35 to 60 with Graves disease.

This clonotype was counted many times. The chain links TRBV28 to TRBJ1-2; TRBD1 is a possible D gene (6 bases). V was trimmed by 2 bases and J by 1 base, leaving 20 bases between them. CDR3 size: 18 residues. The germline gives CDR1 MDHEN, CDR2 SYDVKM. CDR3 DNA: TGTGCCAGCAGTTTAACGGGACACCTAGTCTTCGTTAACTATGGCTACACCTTC. Protein: CASSLTGHLVFVNYGYTF.

For this clonotype: This may be a read error, as it is one base from a much larger clone. Here the CDR3 DNA reads TGTGCCATCAGTGAGTCCATGGGTGGAAACGCTGAAGCTTTCTTT. Translating it yields CAISESMGGNAEAFF. This chain links TRBV2 with TRBJ1-1; D unresolved. The CDR3 is 15 residues long. Germline CDR1 and CDR2: SNHLY and FYNNEI.

Comment on this clonotype: A read error may be the cause here, since a much bigger clone is one base away. The CDR3 does not close with the conserved phenylalanine or tryptophan, likely indicating a read error. J is TRBJ2-1 and V is TRBV2; TRBD1 agrees at 7 bases. The J call may not be correct, given that the DNA end is closer to TRBJ2-5. Germline V lookup: CDR1 SNHLY, CDR2 FYNNEI. The length of the CDR3 is 13 residues. The CDR3 nucleotides read TGTGCCAGCAAAGGGGGCCCGGGGGAGACCCAGTACCTC. It translates to CASKGGPGETQYL.

This clonotype was picked up a small number of times. This chain joins TRBV12-3 or TRBV12-4 and TRBJ2-1, with D hard to call. This CDR3 spans 13 amino acids. The germline V and J ends were trimmed by 9 bases and 8 bases, with 17 bases remaining between them. In DNA, the CDR3 is TGTGCCAGTAGTATCCGGACGAGCTATGAGCAGTTCTTC. This sequence encodes CASSIRTSYEQFF.

This clonotype was found a few times. The V call is TRBV4-1, the J call TRBJ2-1; 7 bases fit TRBD2. V gave up 1 base and J gave up 3 bases; unmatched junction bases: 3. Germline V gives CDR1 MGHRA, CDR2 YSYEKL. This CDR3 has 15 residues. The CDR3 reads CASSQAGGVYNEQFF. The CDR3 DNA reads TGCGCCAGCAGCCAAGCGGGGGGTGTCTACAATGAGCAGTTCTTC.

This rearrangement joins TRBV12-3 or TRBV12-4 to TRBJ2-7, with 12 nucleotides matching TRBD2. The CDR3 is 15 amino acids. After removal of 3 bases from V and 4 bases from J, the junction contained 4 bases not matched to a gene. The CDR3 spells CASSFGTSGRYEQYF. CDR3 DNA sequence: TGTGCCAGCAGTTTCGGAACTAGCGGGAGGTACGAGCAGTACTTC.

In its sample, this clonotype was seen many times. The chain employs TRBV9 and TRBJ1-1; 9 nucleotides align to TRBD1. The V and J ends lost 0 bases and 0 bases, in that order; junction bases with no gene match: 9. CDR1 is SGDLS, CDR2 YYNGEE, per germline. This CDR3 is 18 amino acids long. This CDR3 is CASSVGMGTGSLNTEAFF. CDR3 in DNA: TGTGCCAGCAGCGTAGGTATGGGGACAGGGTCTCTGAACACTGAAGCTTTCTTT.

This clonotype has at least ten counts. The chain carries TRBV6-1 and TRBJ1-1; tentative D call: TRBD1 (6 bases). The CDR3 spans 14 residues. Germline values: CDR1 MNHNS, CDR2 SASEGT. With 5 bases removed from V and 4 bases from J, the gap between germline ends came to 14 bases. This CDR3 is CASSPQGTITEAFF. The CDR3 nucleotides read TGTGCCAGCAGTCCACAGGGTACGATCACTGAAGCTTTCTTT.

As for this clonotype: This could be a read error, since a much larger clone is one nucleotide away. The chain links TRBV5-1 to TRBJ2-3; tentatively, D is TRBD1 or TRBD2 (5 bases each). Germline V gene data show CDR1 as SGHRS and CDR2 as YFSETQ. Trimming shortened V by 0 bases and J by 5 bases, and 10 bases separated the two germline ends. The length of the CDR3 is 14 residues. CDR3: CASSLGGLEDTQYF. The CDR3 DNA is TGCGCCAGCAGCTTGGGGGGGTTGGAAGATACGCAGTATTTT.

This clonotype was counted between two and nine times. V usage is TRBV7-6 and J usage is TRBJ2-2; D not certain. With 1 base removed from V and 2 bases from J, the gap between germline ends came to 8 bases. The CDR3 is 15 residues long. Per the germline V gene, CDR1 is SGHVS and CDR2 is FNYEAQ. For the CDR3, the DNA is TGTGCCAGCAGCTTAGAGACACCTAACACCGGGGAGCTGTTTTTT. Protein: CASSLETPNTGELFF.

A word on this clonotype: This sequence may be a read error, since a much larger clone differs from it by one base. The chain combines TRBV6-2 or TRBV6-3 with TRBJ1-1; no clear D gene. CDR1 and CDR2 from the germline V gene are MNHEY and SVGEGT. The CDR3 is made up of 14 amino acids. Trimming stripped 6 bases from V and 4 bases from J, with 15 bases between. CDR3 in amino acids: CASRARIGGTEAFF. The CDR3 nucleotides are TGTGCCAGCAGGGCACGGATAGGCGGCACTGAAGCTTTCTTT.

This clonotype was seen repeatedly, ten times or more. The chain recombines TRBV2 with TRBJ2-5; 7 bases are a match to TRBD1. The V and J ends lost 3 bases and 1 base, in that order; junction bases with no gene match: 8. Germline V gives CDR1 SNHLY, CDR2 FYNNEI. The CDR3 contains 16 residues. The CDR3 protein is CASSDLETGIQETQYF. CDR3 DNA: TGTGCCAGCAGTGATTTAGAGACAGGGATCCAAGAGACCCAGTACTTC.

Ten or more counts support this clonotype. The chain has TRBV28 and TRBJ2-7; maybe TRBD1 (7 bases). In germline, CDR1 is MDHEN, CDR2 SYDVKM. This CDR3 is 13 amino acids long. V was trimmed by 5 bases and J by 5 bases, leaving 13 bases between them. The CDR3 bases are TGTGCCAGCAGTCCGGGACAGCGGGACGAGCAGTACTTC. Amino acids: CASSPGQRDEQYF.

The sample holds many counts of this clonotype. The chain combines TRBV2 with TRBJ1-5, with a possible D match to TRBD1 (5 bases). V lost 6 bases and J lost 2, with 17 bases in between. CDR1 is SNHLY, CDR2 FYNNEI, per germline. The CDR3 is 16 amino acids. CDR3 loop: CASRFRGGTGNQPQHF. The CDR3 region has the DNA TGTGCCAGCAGATTTAGGGGAGGGACGGGCAATCAGCCCCAGCATTTT.

V is TRBV3-1 and J is TRBJ2-3; D is ambiguous. Germline CDR1 reads LGHDT; CDR2 reads YNNKEL (reference sequence). With 6 bases removed from V and 0 bases from J, the gap between germline ends came to 13 bases. The CDR3 spans 15 residues. CDR3 sequence reads: CASSPRIGSTDTQYF. The CDR3 DNA reads TGTGCCAGCAGTCCCCGGATAGGTAGCACAGATACGCAGTATTTT.

This clonotype was found a few times. The chain uses TRBV19 and TRBJ2-5; TRBD2 aligns across 15 bases. CDR3 length: 15 amino acids. V was pared by 5 bases and J by 7 bases, with 5 bases of the junction left unmatched. The germline V gene has CDR1 LNHDA and CDR2 SQIVND (reference sequence). CDR3 region: CASSRTSGGAGTQYF. The CDR3 DNA is TGTGCCAGTAGTCGGACTAGCGGGGGGGCCGGGACCCAGTACTTC.

The chain uses TRBV5-1 and TRBJ1-1; the D gene is possibly TRBD1 (6 bases). The germline V gene has CDR1 SGHRS and CDR2 YFSETQ. This CDR3 has 16 residues. V was clipped by 2 bases and J by 4 bases, with 18 bases between them. CDR3 sequence reads: CASSLRGDTLGTEAFF. The CDR3 bases are TGCGCCAGCAGCTTACGTGGGGACACCCTGGGCACTGAAGCTTTCTTT.

This clonotype showed up many times. The chain combines TRBV12-3 or TRBV12-4 with TRBJ1-2; 9 nucleotides match TRBD1. J lost 8 bases, V lost 6 bases, and 4 bases had no gene match. This CDR3 is built from 12 residues. CDR3 nucleotides: TGTGCCAGCAGGGGGACAGGGCTGGGCTACACCTTC. Protein sequence: CASRGTGLGYTF.

This clonotype has just a few counts. The chain is built from TRBV5-5 and TRBJ1-3; D is ambiguous. CDR1 SGHKS and CDR2 YYEKEE come from the germline V gene (reference sequence). The CDR3 has 16 amino acids. Trimming cost V 4 bases and J 2 bases, with 16 bases left between them. The CDR3 loop reads CASSGAGVGTGNTIYF. As DNA, the CDR3 is TGTGCCAGCAGCGGTGCGGGCGTTGGGACTGGAAACACCATATATTTT.

The J gene is TRBJ1-1, the V gene TRBV7-6; D ambiguous. The CDR3 is 16 amino acids. From germline, CDR1 is SGHVS and CDR2 FNYEAQ. Trimming pared 1 base from V and 1 base from J, leaving 13 bases between. The CDR3: CASSLEKASANTEAFF. CDR3 sequence (DNA): TGTGCCAGCAGCTTAGAAAAGGCTTCGGCGAACACTGAAGCTTTCTTT.